This T cell receptor (beta chain) comes out of a study of regulatory T cells in long-lasting Graves disease. Per the germline V gene, CDR1 is SEHNR and CDR2 is FQNEAQ (reference sequence). V lost 6 bases to trimming and J lost 5 bases; unmatched junction nucleotides: 6. The CDR3 is made up of 13 amino acids. Arm-PCR with iRepertoire HTBI primers amplified the CDR3 regions for these TCR beta libraries. TCRdb reprocessed the multiplex PCR reads via MiXCR and lists one record per CDR3 protein. The sample comprises over 400,000 distinct CDR3 sequences, about 14% of which are singletons, and under 20% rests with the top ten. Described time point: newly diagnosed GD, antithyroid drugs for less than 3 months. From PBMCs, RNA was extracted and then used to make the TCR library. In this sample, this clonotype turned up many times. This sample was also put to use in a study of T cells in Graves' hyperthyroidism and ophthalmopathy.

This TCR was sampled from a woman aged 50 to 65 with Graves disease. This rearrangement joins TRBV7-9 to TRBJ1-2; TRBD1 agrees at 7 bases. The sample was peripheral blood mononuclear cells (PBMCs), taken at new diagnosis, from a patient treated with antithyroid drugs. CDR3 bases: TGTGCCAGCAGAACCGGGACAGATTATGGCTACACCTTC. Translating it yields CASRTGTDYGYTF.